Below, 10 T cell receptor beta chains from the same sample are listed, as sequenced in a study of blood T cell repertoires in COVID-19. Method: immunoSEQ multiplex PCR; TCRdb's copy keeps in-frame clones and lacks some. The sample yields 95,000 to 150,000 clones, around 84% seen once. Sequencing was carried out using PBMCs or T cells enriched from blood (not recorded which). The receptors here all came from a woman in her twenties or thirties who had recovered from COVID-19.

This clone appeared a single time. The V gene is TRBV7-8, the J gene TRBJ2-1; TRBD1 aligns across 10 bases. Germline V gives CDR1 SGHVS, CDR2 FQNEAQ. V gave up 3 bases and J gave up 0 bases; unmatched junction bases: 11. The CDR3 loop spans 19 amino acids. The CDR3 DNA follows: TGTGCCAGCAGCTTGACAGGGGGCGTCCTGTCGAGCTCCTACAATGAGCAGTTCTTC. Encoded protein: CASSLTGGVLSSSYNEQFF.

This chain joins TRBV21-1 and TRBJ2-3; no check of the table's D call, TRBD2, against the DNA was made. TRBV21-1 is a known pseudogene. This CDR3 spans 15 amino acids. CDR3: CASSRLATRTDTQYF. As DNA, the CDR3 is TGTGCCAGCAGCAGACTAGCGACCCGCACAGATACGCAGTATTTT.

This chain links TRBV19 with TRBJ1-5; TRBD1 agrees at 8 bases. Germline V gene data show CDR1 as LNHDA and CDR2 as SQIVND (reference sequence). J lost 4 bases, V lost 10 bases, and 18 bases had no gene match. The CDR3 is made up of 17 amino acids. CDR3 coding DNA: TGTGCCACCAAATCCCCTGGGGCCAGGGGGCTAAATCAGCCCCAGCATTTT. Amino acid sequence: CATKSPGARGLNQPQHF.

The V call is TRBV30, the J call TRBJ1-1; a weak D match, TRBD1 (5 bases). Germline CDR1 GTSNPN, CDR2 SVGIG (reference sequence). V lost 0 bases and J lost 10, with 12 bases in between. The CDR3 length is 12 residues. CDR3: CAWSVGGGRAFF. CDR3 DNA: TGTGCCTGGAGTGTGGGGGGGGGACGAGCTTTCTTT.

The chain is built from TRBV5-6 and TRBJ2-1; 8 bases map to TRBD2. Trimming removed 4 bases from V and 4 bases from J; junction bases left unmatched: 7. The CDR3 consists of 15 residues. Per germline, CDR1 SGHDT and CDR2 YYEEEE. CDR3 sequence (DNA): TGTGCCAGCAGCCGCGGGGGGCTAAATTACAATGAGCAGTTCTTC. Translated, it gives CASSRGGLNYNEQFF.

The chain combines TRBV5-6 with TRBJ2-7, with 10 bases aligning to TRBD2. J was trimmed by 0 bases and V by 4 bases; bases with no gene match: 1. This CDR3 region has 14 residues. The germline V gene has CDR1 SGHDT and CDR2 YYEEEE. The CDR3 protein is CASSGLADSYEQYF. CDR3 coding DNA: TGTGCCAGCAGCGGACTAGCGGACTCCTACGAGCAGTACTTC.

This chain links TRBV15 with TRBJ2-7; D might be TRBD2 (6 bases). The V and J ends lost 5 bases and 2 bases respectively, with 16 bases between them. The length of the CDR3 is 15 residues. Germline V gene data show CDR1 as LNHNV and CDR2 as YYDKDF (reference sequence). The CDR3 bases are TGTGCCACCAGCCTCCGACTAGGGAGCCCCTACGAGCAGTACTTC. It translates to CATSLRLGSPYEQYF.

The chain is built from TRBV6-2 or TRBV6-3 and TRBJ2-5, with D possibly being TRBD1 (6 bases). The CDR3 is 16 residues long. The germline V gene has CDR1 MNHEY and CDR2 SVGEGT. V lost 1 base to trimming and J lost 2 bases, with 14 bases between them. CDR3: CASSYLGTLSQETQYF. The CDR3 DNA sequence: TGTGCCAGCAGTTACTTAGGGACACTGTCTCAAGAGACCCAGTACTTC.

This clone was counted between two and nine times. This chain links TRBV11-2 with TRBJ2-5; 13 bases match TRBD2. The length of the CDR3 is 19 residues. Germline V gives CDR1 SGHAT, CDR2 FQNNGV. V shed 5 bases, J shed 5 bases, and the junction held 17 bases outside the gene matches. The CDR3 bases are TGTGCCAGCAGCCCTTGGACTAGCGGGAGAGCGGCTGTAAGTGAGACCCAGTACTTC. This codes for CASSPWTSGRAAVSETQYF.

The chain couples TRBV24-1 to TRBJ1-3, with D possibly being TRBD1 (5 bases). Trimming shortened V by 8 bases and J by 4 bases, and 20 bases separated the two germline ends. The CDR3 covers 16 residues. CDR1 is KGHDR and CDR2 is SFDVKD in the germline V gene. The CDR3 DNA reads as TGTGCCACCAAGGGGCACAGGCCATACGGGGGAAACACCATATATTTT. This encodes CATKGHRPYGGNTIYF.